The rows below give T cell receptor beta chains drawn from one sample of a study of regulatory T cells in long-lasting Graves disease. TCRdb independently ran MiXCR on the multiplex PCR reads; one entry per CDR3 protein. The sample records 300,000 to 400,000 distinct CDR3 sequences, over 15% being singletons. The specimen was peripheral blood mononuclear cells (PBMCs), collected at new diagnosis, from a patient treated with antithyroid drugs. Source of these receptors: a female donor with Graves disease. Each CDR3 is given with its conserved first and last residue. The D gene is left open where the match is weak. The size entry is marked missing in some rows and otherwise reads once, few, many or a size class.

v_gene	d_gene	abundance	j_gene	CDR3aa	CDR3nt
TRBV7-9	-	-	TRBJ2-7	CASSFRGENEQYF	TGTGCCAGCAGCTTCCGAGGGGAAAACGAGCAGTACTTC
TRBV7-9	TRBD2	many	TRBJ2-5	CASSEREGLTQTQYF	TGTGCCAGCAGCGAACGGGAGGGCCTCACTCAGACCCAGTACTTC
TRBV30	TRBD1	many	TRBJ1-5	CAWSARGTQPQHF	TGTGCCTGGAGTGCCAGGGGGACTCAGCCCCAGCATTTT
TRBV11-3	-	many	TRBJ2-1	CASSIWREFSNEQFF	TGTGCCAGCAGCATTTGGCGGGAATTCTCCAATGAGCAGTTCTTC
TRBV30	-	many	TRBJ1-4	CAWRATGQKLFF	TGTGCCTGGAGGGCAACGGGACAAAAACTGTTTTTT
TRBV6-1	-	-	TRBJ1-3	CASSHPRGSSGNTIYF	TGTGCCAGCAGCCACCCGCGGGGAAGCTCTGGAAACACCATATATTTT
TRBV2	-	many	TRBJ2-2	CASSESGYKGTGELFF	TGTGCCAGCAGTGAATCCGGGTATAAAGGAACCGGGGAGCTGTTTTTT
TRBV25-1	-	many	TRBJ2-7	CASSSRGDYSYEQYF	TGTGCCAGCAGTTCAAGGGGGGACTACTCCTACGAGCAGTACTTC
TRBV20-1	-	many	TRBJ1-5	CSALDYSNQPQHF	TGCAGTGCCCTGGATTATAGCAATCAGCCCCAGCATTTT
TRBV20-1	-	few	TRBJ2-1	CSASSSVDSYNEQFF	TGCAGTGCTAGTTCTAGCGTGGACTCCTACAATGAGCAGTTCTTC
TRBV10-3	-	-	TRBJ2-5	CAISDEGREKKTQYF	TGTGCCATCAGTGACGAAGGCAGGGAAAAGAAGACCCAGTACTTC
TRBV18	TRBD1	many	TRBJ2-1	CASSRTGGAHNEQFF	TGTGCCAGCTCACGGACAGGGGGCGCACACAATGAGCAGTTCTTC
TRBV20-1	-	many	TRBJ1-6	CSAGPYNSPLHF	TGCAGTGCCGGGCCCTATAATTCACCCCTCCACTTT
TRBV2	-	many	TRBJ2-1	CASGLSAGYNEQFF	TGTGCCAGCGGACTTAGTGCGGGATACAATGAGCAGTTCTTC
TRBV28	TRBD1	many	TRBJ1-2	CASSRDRGPRYGYTF	TGTGCCAGCAGTCGCGACAGGGGTCCTAGGTATGGCTACACCTTC
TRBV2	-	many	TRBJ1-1	CASSQSSTEAFF	TGTGCCAGCAGTCAGTCGAGCACTGAAGCTTTCTTT
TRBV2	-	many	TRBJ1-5	CASSESRGGNQPQHF	TGTGCCAGCAGTGAAAGCAGGGGCGGCAATCAGCCCCAGCATTTT
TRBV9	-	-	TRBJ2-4	CAKCGGGRIKNIQYF	TGTGCCAAATGTGGTGGGGGGCGTATCAAAAACATTCAGTACTTC
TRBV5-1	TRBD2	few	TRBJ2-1	CASSLTSGGSGNEQFF	TGCGCCAGCAGCTTGACTAGCGGGGGCTCGGGAAATGAGCAGTTCTTC